This is a list of T cell receptor beta chains from one sample in a study of cytomegalovirus exposure and HLA in healthy donors. Clones were read by immunoSEQ multiplex PCR, and TCRdb kept only the in-frame ones, dropping some. The sample includes some 130,000 clones, roughly 82% of them seen just once. Sample: PBMCs. All receptors come from a male donor in good health and CMV-seropositive. The CDR3 runs from the conserved cysteine through the conserved F or W. The D gene is left open where the match is weak. Clone size is given for some rows only: seen once, a few or many times, or a class if the clone is expanded.

j_call: TRBJ1-5
d_call: NA
v_call: TRBV2
clone_size: NA
cdr3_nt: TGTGCCAGCCAAACTGACAGATCAATCGAAGCCCAGCATTTT
cdr3_aa: CASQTDRSIEAQHF

j_call: TRBJ1-5
d_call: NA
v_call: TRBV28
clone_size: NA
cdr3_nt: TGTGCCAGCAGTTCAGGGGTTAGTTGGCCCCAGCATTTT
cdr3_aa: CASSSGVSWPQHF

j_call: TRBJ1-2
d_call: TRBD1
v_call: TRBV4-3
clone_size: NA
cdr3_nt: TGCGCCAGCAGCCAAGGTGGGACAGGGGGCGCGGGAGGCTACACCTTC
cdr3_aa: CASSQGGTGGAGGYTF

j_call: TRBJ2-1
d_call: TRBD2
v_call: TRBV7-3
clone_size: NA
cdr3_nt: TGTGCCAGCAGCTTAGACGAGCAGCGGGGCTACAATGAGCAGTTCTTC
cdr3_aa: CASSLDEQRGYNEQFF

j_call: TRBJ2-7
d_call: NA
v_call: TRBV9
clone_size: NA
cdr3_nt: TGTGCCAGCAGCGTAGGTCCCGACTCAGACTACGAGCAGTACTTC
cdr3_aa: CASSVGPDSDYEQYF

j_call: TRBJ2-7
d_call: TRBD1
v_call: TRBV9
clone_size: once
cdr3_nt: TGTGCCAGCAGCCAGTCAGGGGACAGGGTGGACGAGCAGTACTTC
cdr3_aa: CASSQSGDRVDEQYF

j_call: TRBJ1-2
d_call: NA
v_call: TRBV6-1
clone_size: NA
cdr3_nt: TGTGCCAGCACAGCAGGAGGCGCGGTCTATGGCTACACCTTC
cdr3_aa: CASTAGGAVYGYTF

j_call: TRBJ1-1
d_call: NA
v_call: TRBV2
clone_size: NA
cdr3_nt: TGTGCCAGCACACGGGGGATCGAGGGAGCTTTCTTT
cdr3_aa: CASTRGIEGAFF

j_call: TRBJ2-7
d_call: TRBD2
v_call: TRBV5-4
clone_size: NA
cdr3_nt: TGTGCCAGCAGCGACGGGACTAGCGGCTACGAGCAGTACTTC
cdr3_aa: CASSDGTSGYEQYF

j_call: TRBJ2-1
d_call: NA
v_call: TRBV2
clone_size: NA
cdr3_nt: TGTGCCAGCATATGGCAGGGATTCAATGAGCAGTTCTTC
cdr3_aa: CASIWQGFNEQFF

j_call: TRBJ2-6
d_call: NA
v_call: TRBV28
clone_size: NA
cdr3_nt: TGTGCCAGCAGACAGGGTTCTGGGGCCAACGTCCTGACTTTC
cdr3_aa: CASRQGSGANVLTF

j_call: TRBJ2-2
d_call: TRBD2
v_call: TRBV7-3
clone_size: few
cdr3_nt: TGTGCCAGCAGCTTAGGCGGCGGGAGAAGTACCGGGGAGCTGTTTTTT
cdr3_aa: CASSLGGGRSTGELFF

j_call: TRBJ2-1
d_call: NA
v_call: TRBV7-6
clone_size: few
cdr3_nt: TGTGCCAGCAGCTTAGACACCTGGAGCTCCTACAATGAGCAGTTCTTC
cdr3_aa: CASSLDTWSSYNEQFF

j_call: TRBJ2-1
d_call: TRBD2
v_call: TRBV10-3
clone_size: NA
cdr3_nt: TGTGCCATCAGCACTAGCGGGACAGGCAGGGTCGAGCAGTTCTTC
cdr3_aa: CAISTSGTGRVEQFF

j_call: TRBJ2-7
d_call: NA
v_call: TRBV7-2
clone_size: once
cdr3_nt: TGTGCCAGCAGCCCCTTAAGCCAGGACGAGCAGTACTTC
cdr3_aa: CASSPLSQDEQYF

j_call: TRBJ2-5
d_call: TRBD2
v_call: TRBV5-4
clone_size: NA
cdr3_nt: TGTGCCAGCAGCCCGCCCAGCGGGAGGATGGAGACCCAGTACTTC
cdr3_aa: CASSPPSGRMETQYF

j_call: TRBJ1-1
d_call: TRBD1
v_call: TRBV30
clone_size: NA
cdr3_nt: TGTGCCTGGAGCGGACAGGTGAACACTGAAGCTTTCTTT
cdr3_aa: CAWSGQVNTEAFF

j_call: TRBJ2-2
d_call: TRBD2
v_call: TRBV7-2
clone_size: NA
cdr3_nt: TGTGCCAGCAGCCCCATTGGGGGGAGGGCCACCGGGGAGCTGTTTTTT
cdr3_aa: CASSPIGGRATGELFF

j_call: TRBJ2-7
d_call: NA
v_call: TRBV28
clone_size: few
cdr3_nt: TGTGCCAGCAGTCCACCCTCCGGCAGGGCAGAGGAGCAGTACTTC
cdr3_aa: CASSPPSGRAEEQYF

j_call: TRBJ2-5
d_call: NA
v_call: TRBV6-5
clone_size: NA
cdr3_nt: TGTGCCAGCAGTCCCTCTTCCCTTCAAGAGACCCAGTACTTC
cdr3_aa: CASSPSSLQETQYF

j_call: TRBJ1-4
d_call: TRBD1
v_call: TRBV11-2
clone_size: NA
cdr3_nt: TGTGCCAGCAGCTTAACAGGGGGAAGGAACGAAAAACTGTTTTTT
cdr3_aa: CASSLTGGRNEKLFF

j_call: TRBJ1-3
d_call: NA
v_call: TRBV5-6
clone_size: NA
cdr3_nt: TGTGCCAGCAGCTTTGGGGGCTTAAACACCATATATTTT
cdr3_aa: CASSFGGLNTIYF

j_call: TRBJ1-1
d_call: NA
v_call: TRBV2
clone_size: NA
cdr3_nt: TGTGCCAGCAGCGCCGACAAGAACACTGAAGCTTTCTTT
cdr3_aa: CASSADKNTEAFF

j_call: TRBJ1-3
d_call: TRBD1
v_call: TRBV28
clone_size: NA
cdr3_nt: TGTGCCAGCAGTAATCCCGGGACAGGGAGCTCTGGAAACACCATATATTTT
cdr3_aa: CASSNPGTGSSGNTIYF

j_call: TRBJ2-3
d_call: TRBD2
v_call: TRBV28
clone_size: NA
cdr3_nt: TGTGCCAGCAGTGGGCAGAGGACTAGCTACACAGATACGCAGTATTTT
cdr3_aa: CASSGQRTSYTDTQYF

j_call: TRBJ1-5
d_call: NA
v_call: TRBV6-6
clone_size: NA
cdr3_nt: TGTGCCAGCAGCCACCATAGGGGTAGCAATCAGCCCCAGCATTTT
cdr3_aa: CASSHHRGSNQPQHF

j_call: TRBJ1-5
d_call: TRBD1
v_call: TRBV28
clone_size: NA
cdr3_nt: TGTGCCAGCAACCAAGGAAGACAGGGGGGCCAGCCCCAGCATTTT
cdr3_aa: CASNQGRQGGQPQHF

j_call: TRBJ2-7
d_call: NA
v_call: TRBV28
clone_size: few
cdr3_nt: TGTGCCAGCAGTCGGTTGTACGAGCAGTACTTC
cdr3_aa: CASSRLYEQYF

j_call: TRBJ2-7
d_call: NA
v_call: TRBV6-5
clone_size: NA
cdr3_nt: TGTGCCAGCAGGGGGCTGGGGTCCTCCTACGAGCAGTACTTC
cdr3_aa: CASRGLGSSYEQYF

j_call: TRBJ2-4
d_call: NA
v_call: TRBV10-2
clone_size: NA
cdr3_nt: TGCGCCAGCAGCCAGGGGCAGTTAAACATTCAGTACTTC
cdr3_aa: CASSQGQLNIQYF

j_call: TRBJ2-3
d_call: NA
v_call: TRBV9
clone_size: NA
cdr3_nt: TGTGCCAGCAGCGTAGTTCAAGATACGCAGTATTTT
cdr3_aa: CASSVVQDTQYF

j_call: TRBJ2-7
d_call: TRBD2
v_call: TRBV7-8
clone_size: NA
cdr3_nt: TGTGCCAGCAGCTCGAAGATACTAGCGGTCTCCTACGAGCAGTACTTC
cdr3_aa: CASSSKILAVSYEQYF

j_call: TRBJ1-4
d_call: NA
v_call: TRBV30
clone_size: NA
cdr3_nt: TGTGCCTGGAGTCCGACAGGTTCTAATGAAAAACTGTTTTTT
cdr3_aa: CAWSPTGSNEKLFF

j_call: TRBJ1-1
d_call: NA
v_call: TRBV28
clone_size: NA
cdr3_nt: TGTGCCAGCAGTTTATGGGCAGGGGTAAGGACTGAAGCTTTCTTT
cdr3_aa: CASSLWAGVRTEAFF

j_call: TRBJ2-2
d_call: NA
v_call: TRBV7-3
clone_size: few
cdr3_nt: TGTGCCAGCAGCACTCCCGGTGACACCGGGGAGCTGTTTTTT
cdr3_aa: CASSTPGDTGELFF

j_call: TRBJ1-5
d_call: TRBD1
v_call: TRBV7-2
clone_size: once
cdr3_nt: TGTGCCAGCAGCTTAGGCGGCAGGGGGTTGAATCAGCCCCAGCATTTT
cdr3_aa: CASSLGGRGLNQPQHF

j_call: TRBJ2-2
d_call: NA
v_call: TRBV4-3
clone_size: NA
cdr3_nt: TGCGCCAGCAGCCTGGTCGGGAACACCGGGGAGCTGTTTTTT
cdr3_aa: CASSLVGNTGELFF

j_call: TRBJ1-2
d_call: TRBD1
v_call: TRBV7-9
clone_size: NA
cdr3_nt: TGTGCCAGCATGATGACCTCTCAGGGGGACTATGGCTACACCTTC
cdr3_aa: CASMMTSQGDYGYTF

j_call: TRBJ2-1
d_call: NA
v_call: TRBV5-4
clone_size: once
cdr3_nt: TGTGCCAGCAGCCCGGGACTGTACAATGAGCAGTTCTTC
cdr3_aa: CASSPGLYNEQFF

j_call: TRBJ2-7
d_call: TRBD2
v_call: TRBV27
clone_size: NA
cdr3_nt: TGTGCCAGCAGCCCCCTAGCGGGAGGACTCTACGAGCAGTACTTC
cdr3_aa: CASSPLAGGLYEQYF

j_call: TRBJ2-1
d_call: TRBD2
v_call: TRBV7-6
clone_size: once
cdr3_nt: TGTGCCAGCAGCTTAGCGCGAGCGGGAGGGAATGATGAGCAGTTCTTC
cdr3_aa: CASSLARAGGNDEQFF

j_call: TRBJ1-2
d_call: TRBD1
v_call: TRBV13
clone_size: NA
cdr3_nt: TGTGCCAGCAGCTCAACAGGGGGCATAGGCTATGGCTACACCTTC
cdr3_aa: CASSSTGGIGYGYTF

j_call: TRBJ2-1
d_call: NA
v_call: TRBV5-3
clone_size: few
cdr3_nt: TGTGCCAGAAGCTTCGCTAGATTCGAGCAGTTCTTC
cdr3_aa: CARSFARFEQFF

j_call: TRBJ2-7
d_call: NA
v_call: TRBV7-8
clone_size: NA
cdr3_nt: TGTGCCAGCAGCTTAAATTTCGGGTCGTTCTCCTACGAGCAGTACTTC
cdr3_aa: CASSLNFGSFSYEQYF

j_call: TRBJ2-1
d_call: NA
v_call: TRBV30
clone_size: NA
cdr3_nt: TGTGCCTGGAGCGTGGGGGGACAGTACAATGAGCAGTTCTTC
cdr3_aa: CAWSVGGQYNEQFF

j_call: TRBJ2-1
d_call: TRBD2
v_call: TRBV14
clone_size: once
cdr3_nt: TGTGCCAGCAGCTTTCTAGCGGGGAGCTCCTACAATGAGCAGTTCTTC
cdr3_aa: CASSFLAGSSYNEQFF

j_call: TRBJ2-7
d_call: TRBD2
v_call: TRBV5-4
clone_size: few
cdr3_nt: TGTGCCCTCGGTCGGCTAGCGGGGACCTTGATGGACGAGCAGTACTTC
cdr3_aa: CALGRLAGTLMDEQYF